This TCR beta chain emerged from a study of blood T cell repertoires in COVID-19 (dated by TCRdb to about 2020). Context from the whole study: Samples from collaborators originated in the United States, Italy and Spain and spanned both the acute and convalescent phases of COVID-19. The prospective study material was composed of cDNA or gDNA derived from T cells, B-cell-depleted T cells, or PBMCs. Deeply sampled blood TCRbeta repertoires from subjects exposed to, actively infected with, or recovered from COVID-19 were included in the dataset. The repertoires were released in a freely available public database intended as a resource for research on the immune response to SARS-CoV-2. The samples were drawn from the first 160 participants of the ongoing ImmuneRACE study and from under 1,500 subjects provided by 6 global collaborators. Sample metadata almost always included a de-identified subject ID, COVID-19 status, age in years and sex. Where available, HLA class I and class II types were taken from metadata supplied by the sample provider and were not determined by assay-based typing.

On this clone itself: The clone's antigen remains unknown. Per-base qualities were not stored, and no clone one base away is much larger.

Collaborating institutions collected whole blood in K2EDTA tubes following their own protocols. For TCRbeta analysis, collaborator samples were shipped as frozen whole blood, as isolated PBMCs, or as DNA extracted from either sample type. The CDR3 numbers 14 residues from cysteine through phenylalanine. Only the CDR3 DNA stays, 42 bases, in frame from base 1. CDR1 and CDR2 are drawn from the germline V gene: SGHTA, FQGNSA. V and J are truncated by 5 bases and 0 bases respectively, leaving an intervening sequence of 7 bases. The immunoSEQ Assay, a bias-controlled multiplex PCR, was used to amplify TCRbeta CDR3 regions from genomic DNA. The study's own analysis went as follows. Nucleated cell counts per sample were estimated from amplification of reference gene primers within the assay. To quantify the absolute abundance of each unique TCRbeta CDR3 rearrangement, sequence reads were collapsed and filtered. For each sample, productive Simpson clonality was calculated as the square root of Simpson's diversity index over productive rearrangements. TCRdb provides this immuneACCESS table in a form limited to in-frame rearrangements. Some clones are lacking; in checked studies, under half of them reflect an unresolved V gene, and why the rest are absent is not known. From that table come the V and J calls and clone size; the DNA was used to work out D and trimming. Counted in this sample were about 88,000 clones; about nine tenths of them appeared once. The ten largest account for roughly 1.8% of the sample.

Broader findings and caveats from the paper: The amount of clinical and demographic metadata varied by source and participant and was provided uncurated.

The sequenced sample was peripheral blood. Recombination joined TRBV7-2 with TRBJ2-2; the best D guess is TRBD2, with 5 bases matching. The TCR originated in a human donor with active COVID-19. The donor label of this sample is uncertain. The nucleotides read TGTGCCAGCAGCCTACTAGCGAACACCGGGGAGCTGTTTTTT. It encodes CASSLLANTGELFF.